This TCR beta chain was recorded in a study of monozygotic twins with inflammatory bowel disease. As regards this clonotype: Antigen specificity is unknown.

This CDR3 is built from 14 residues. Looked up from germline, CDR1 is SGDLS and CDR2 is YYNGEE. Study observations and caveats: Telling different T cell subtypes apart from each other was not possible. Twin pairs that were concordant did not differ from discordant pairs in repertoire similarity, possibly from limited power.

With the 5' RACE reads reprocessed, TCRdb shows one record per CDR3 protein and no DNA. The sample table includes fewer than 550,000 distinct CDR3 sequences. The chain links TRBV9 to TRBJ2-2. The origin of this receptor is a human donor with ulcerative colitis or Crohn's disease, or a healthy co-twin of an affected twin (not recorded which). The sequenced sample consisted of blood. CDR3 protein: CASSVAANTGELFF.